This paragraph reports one T cell receptor (beta chain). Germline lookup yields CDR1 SGDLS and CDR2 YYNGEE. The CDR3 is 13 residues long. Trimming at V came to 3 bases and at J to 3 bases, leaving 3 bases not matched to a gene. Using immunoSEQ multiplex PCR, the repertoire was profiled, and TCRdb retains in-frame clones only, with some absent. The sample carries fewer than 20,000 clones, 75% to 90% recorded once. This sample is part of a study of OX40 agonist ivuxolimab in advanced cancers. Background on the study: Ivuxolimab is an agonistic anti-OX40 (CD134) antibody, and patients were treated with it.

The sequencing used CD4+ or CD8+ T cells sorted from blood, collected in a trial of the OX40 agonist ivuxolimab. The TCR originated in an adult with an advanced solid tumor such as melanoma, head and neck, liver or kidney cancer. This chain joins TRBV9 and TRBJ2-7; 7 nucleotides match TRBD2. The chain's CDR3 is CASSDGLDYEQYF. The CDR3 DNA is TGTGCCAGCAGCGACGGACTAGACTACGAGCAGTACTTC. Based on the CDR3 plus reference TRBV9 and TRBJ2-7, the full variable domain is DSGVTQTPKHLITATGQRVTLRCSPRSGDLSVYWYQQSLDQGLQFLIQYYNGEERAKGNILERFSAQQFPDLHSELNLSSLELGDSALYFCASSDGLDYEQYFGPGTRLTVT.